These 9 T cell receptor beta chains share one sample of origin, sequenced in a study of blood T cell repertoires in COVID-19. Using immunoSEQ multiplex PCR, the repertoire was profiled, and TCRdb retains in-frame clones only, with some absent. The sample records roughly 290,000 clones, 80% to 90% being singletons. Sequencing was done on a sample of PBMCs or T cells enriched from blood (not recorded which). These receptors originate from a woman in her twenties or thirties who had recovered from COVID-19.

The V and J genes are TRBV6-5 and TRBJ2-1, with 7 bases identical to TRBD1. Germline trimming cut 4 bases from V and 0 bases from J; bases unmatched to any gene: 6. The CDR3 has 16 amino acids. Per the germline V gene, CDR1 is MNHEY and CDR2 is SVGAGI. In DNA form, the CDR3 reads TGTGCCAGCAGTTCTAACAGGGGAAGCTCCTACAATGAGCAGTTCTTC. Its protein is CASSSNRGSSYNEQFF.

V gene TRBV27 combines with J gene TRBJ2-3; possible D gene TRBD2, 6 bases. V gave up 0 bases and J gave up 2 bases, with 9 bases separating them. The CDR3 is made up of 15 amino acids. Germline V lookup: CDR1 MNHEY, CDR2 SMNVEV (reference sequence). CDR3 coding DNA: TGTGCCAGCAGTTTATCGCGGGGCGCCACAGATACGCAGTATTTT. It translates to CASSLSRGATDTQYF.

The gene calls are TRBV5-1 and TRBJ1-3; unclear D gene. Germline V lookup: CDR1 SGHRS, CDR2 YFSETQ. Trimming removed 0 bases at V and 0 bases at J, with 10 bases between. The CDR3 runs 16 residues. The CDR3 is CASSLGSVHSGNTIYF. The CDR3 DNA follows: TGCGCCAGCAGCTTGGGCAGCGTTCACTCTGGAAACACCATATATTTT.

V and J are TRBV6-5 and TRBJ2-7, with a tentative D call TRBD2 (6 bases). Trimming removed 7 bases at V and 7 bases at J, with 23 bases between. Germline V gene sequence: CDR1 MNHEY, CDR2 SVGAGI. This CDR3 region has 15 residues. CDR3 in DNA: TGTGCCAGCACCTTGGAGGGCTCGCGGACGGGTGAGCAGTACTTC. Translating gives CASTLEGSRTGEQYF.

The chain combines TRBV2 with TRBJ1-2; 10 nucleotides match TRBD1. The junction had 8 bases not matched to a gene; V was cut back by 6 bases and J by 7 bases. The CDR3 sequence is 14 residues long. CDR1 and CDR2 from the germline V gene are SNHLY and FYNNEI. Here the CDR3 reads CASSPRDRGSGYTF. The DNA of the CDR3 is TGTGCCAGCAGCCCAAGGGACAGGGGATCTGGCTACACCTTC.

CDR3 nucleotide sequence: TGTGCCAGCAGCACCCCGACTAGCTCGCTACTCGCGGAAGAGACCCAGTACTTC. This gives the protein CASSTPTSSLLAEETQYF. The V and J genes are TRBV5-6 and TRBJ2-5; 7 positions match TRBD2. J gave up 3 bases and V 4 bases, and 18 bases lay outside the gene matches. Germline-derived CDR1 and CDR2 are SGHDT and YYEEEE. CDR3 length equals 18 residues.

Here the CDR3 DNA reads TGCAGCGTTGCTACAGGGGGAACCTATGGCTACACCTTC. This translates into CSVATGGTYGYTF. V is TRBV29-1 and J is TRBJ1-2, with TRBD1 identical over 8 bases. After removal of 4 bases from V and 4 bases from J, the junction contained 5 bases not matched to a gene. The germline V gene has CDR1 SQVTM and CDR2 ANQGSEA. The CDR3 contains 13 residues.

This chain connects TRBV29-1 to TRBJ2-3; 10 bases are shared with TRBD2. The CDR3 covers 19 residues. J lost 1 base, V lost 6 bases, and 19 bases had no gene match. Germline V lookup: CDR1 SQVTM, CDR2 ANQGSEA. The CDR3 nucleotides are TGCAGCGTGGAGCAGGGGGCCCTAGCGGGGGAGTATGGCACAGATACGCAGTATTTT. This sequence encodes CSVEQGALAGEYGTDTQYF.

On this clone: This CDR3 is also generated by other DNA sequences in the sample. The chain recombines TRBV15 with TRBJ2-1; a weak D match, TRBD1 (6 bases). CDR1 and CDR2 from the germline V gene are LNHNV and YYDKDF (reference sequence). Trimming removed 1 base from V and 2 bases from J, with 12 bases in between. The CDR3 is made up of 16 amino acids. The CDR3: CATSRGLQGTYNEQFF. In nucleotides, the CDR3 is TGTGCCACCAGCAGAGGACTACAGGGCACCTACAATGAGCAGTTCTTC. Complete variable domain (other parts from reference TRBV15 and TRBJ2-1): DAMVIQNPRYQVTQFGKPVTLSCSQTLNHNVMYWYQQKSSQAPKLLFHYYDKDFNNEADTPDNFQSRRPNTSFCFLDIRSPGLGDTAMYLCATSRGLQGTYNEQFFGPGTRLTVL.